The rows below give T cell receptor beta chains drawn from one sample of a study of CXCR3-negative and CXCR3-positive naive CD8 T cells. TCRdb reprocessed the 5' RACE reads, keeping one entry per CDR3 protein, no DNA. The sample totals about 60,000 distinct CDR3 sequences. Sequencing input: naive CXCR3+ CD8+ T cells from blood. The receptors derive from a human donor in good health. Some clones in this sample may be carry-over from other donors' samples. The CDR3 runs from the conserved cysteine through the conserved F or W.

>13|TRBJ2-3|TRBV7-9
CASSPLPGQGGYF
>12|TRBJ2-7|TRBV29-1
CSVEAGGVEQYF
>15|TRBJ2-1|TRBV28
CATEGLSGGYNEQFF
>13|TRBJ1-1|TRBV9
CASSQQGNTEAFF
>15|TRBJ1-1|TRBV7-9
CASSPGQGLNTEAFF
>12|TRBJ1-4|TRBV13
CASTTAYEKLFF
>14|TRBJ2-5|TRBV28
CASSLLQGQETQYF
>16|TRBJ2-3|TRBV20-1
CSAREESRTGADTQYF
>14|TRBJ2-7|TRBV5-8
CASSFQGNRYEQYF
>13|TRBJ2-7|TRBV14
CASSITPGYEQYF
>21|TRBJ2-7|TRBV28
CASSLPRAGRDRSTSRSEQYF
>16|TRBJ1-6|TRBV4-2
CASSQIPTGENSPLHF
>16|TRBJ1-2|TRBV15
CATSRSPGQGALGYTF
>16|TRBJ2-4|TRBV19
CASSTEEQGSKNIQYF
>15|TRBJ2-1|TRBV29-1
CSVESGQGSRNEQFF
>15|TRBJ1-2|TRBV29-1
CSALTGLPVARGYTF
>12|TRBJ2-7|TRBV7-9
CASRGGGGEQYF
>12|TRBJ2-7|TRBV29-1
CSGTVDSYEQYF
>12|TRBJ1-1|TRBV12-3/TRBV12-4
CASSWVNTEAFF
>15|TRBJ2-7|TRBV27
CASSFGGPVSYEQYF